This T cell receptor beta chain was captured in a study of cytomegalovirus exposure and HLA in healthy donors. For this clone: Antigen unknown.

General study points: A later analysis showed TCR association rates differing by HLA locus, peaking at DRB1 and lowest at HLA-C.

Germline CDR1 and CDR2: MNHEY and SVGAGI. This CDR3 has 15 residues. V lost 6 bases and J lost 8; bases outside the gene matches: 7. In the PCR, 60 Vbeta and 13 Jbeta primers were used. The authors' processing: Some 11 million of the 75 million to 95 million unique TCR beta chains counted in a later analysis were shared. Clones were read by immunoSEQ multiplex PCR, and TCRdb kept only the in-frame ones, dropping some. V and J calls and clone size are those listed in that table; D and trimming were worked out from the DNA. This table holds fewer than 250,000 clones, about nine tenths found once. This sequence joins TRBV6-5 and TRBJ1-6; 10 bases line up with TRBD1. The TCR sequence derives from a boy younger than 10 in good health and CMV-seronegative. Sequencing input: PBMCs. CDR3 sequence: CASSRGGTGDSPLHF. In nucleotides, the CDR3 is TGTGCCAGCAGCCGCGGGGGGACAGGGGATTCACCCCTCCACTTT.